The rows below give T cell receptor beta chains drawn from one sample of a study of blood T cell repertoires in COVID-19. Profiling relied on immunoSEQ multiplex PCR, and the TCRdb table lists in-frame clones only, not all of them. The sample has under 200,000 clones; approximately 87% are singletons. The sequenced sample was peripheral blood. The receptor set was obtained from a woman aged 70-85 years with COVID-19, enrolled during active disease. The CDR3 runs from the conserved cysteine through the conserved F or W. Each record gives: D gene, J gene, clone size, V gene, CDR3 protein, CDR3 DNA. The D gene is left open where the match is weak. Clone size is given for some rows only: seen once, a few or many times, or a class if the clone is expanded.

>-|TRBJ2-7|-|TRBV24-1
CATSAPRGAEQYF
TGTGCCACCAGTGCCCCCCGGGGGGCCGAGCAGTACTTC
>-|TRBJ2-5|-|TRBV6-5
CASSRGQPGETQYF
TGTGCCAGCAGTCGTGGACAGCCCGGGGAGACCCAGTACTTC
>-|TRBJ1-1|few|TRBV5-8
CASSLYDSRGTEAFF
TGTGCCAGCAGCCTTTACGACAGTAGGGGCACTGAAGCTTTCTTT
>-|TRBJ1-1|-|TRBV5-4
CASSLGARINTEAFF
TGTGCCAGCAGCTTGGGGGCCAGGATAAACACTGAAGCTTTCTTT
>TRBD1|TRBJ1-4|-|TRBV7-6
CASSRTGGSEKLFF
TGTGCCAGCAGCCGGACAGGGGGAAGTGAAAAACTGTTTTTT
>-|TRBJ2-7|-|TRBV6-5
CASRPSTGREQYF
TGTGCCAGCAGGCCATCGACAGGTCGCGAGCAGTACTTC
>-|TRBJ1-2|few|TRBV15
CATSRAVDYGYTF
TGTGCCACCAGCAGAGCAGTGGACTATGGCTACACCTTC
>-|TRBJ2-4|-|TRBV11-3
CASSLSNSIQYF
TGTGCCAGCAGCTTATCAAATAGCATTCAGTACTTC
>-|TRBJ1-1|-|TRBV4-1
CASSQDPGGIGTEAFF
TGCGCCAGCAGCCAAGATCCTGGAGGGATCGGCACTGAAGCTTTCTTT
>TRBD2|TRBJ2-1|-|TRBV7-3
CASMARGGLGEQFF
TGTGCCAGCATGGCCCGGGGGGGCCTGGGTGAGCAGTTCTTC
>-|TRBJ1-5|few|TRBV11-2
CASSLDIDNQPQHF
TGTGCCAGCAGCTTAGATATAGACAATCAGCCCCAGCATTTT
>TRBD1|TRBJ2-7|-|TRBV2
CASKGQGAYEQYF
TGTGCCAGCAAGGGACAGGGGGCGTACGAGCAGTACTTC
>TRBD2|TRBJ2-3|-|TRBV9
CASSAPGRDTDTQYF
TGTGCCAGCAGCGCCCCCGGGAGGGACACAGATACGCAGTATTTT
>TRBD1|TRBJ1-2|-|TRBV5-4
CASSPGTDHGYTF
TGTGCCAGCAGCCCCGGGACAGACCATGGCTACACCTTC
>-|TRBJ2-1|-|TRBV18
CASSPRRDSYNEQFF
TGTGCCAGCTCACCACGCAGGGACTCCTACAATGAGCAGTTCTTC
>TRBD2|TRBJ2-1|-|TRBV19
CASSAPVAGGLDEQFF
TGTGCCAGTAGTGCTCCCGTAGCGGGGGGGCTTGATGAGCAGTTCTTC
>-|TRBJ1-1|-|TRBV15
CATSRDRPPGAEAFF
TGTGCCACCAGCAGAGATAGGCCTCCGGGGGCTGAAGCTTTCTTT
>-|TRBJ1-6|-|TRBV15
CATSRDAGPGYNSPLHF
TGTGCCACCAGCAGAGATGCAGGTCCTGGCTATAATTCACCCCTCCACTTT
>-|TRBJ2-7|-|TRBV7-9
CASSLVGYEQYF
TGTGCCAGCAGCTTAGTCGGCTACGAGCAGTACTTC
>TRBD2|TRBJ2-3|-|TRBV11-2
CASSRRTSGRTSTDTQYF
TGTGCCAGCAGCCGTAGGACTAGCGGCCGGACCAGCACAGATACGCAGTATTTT
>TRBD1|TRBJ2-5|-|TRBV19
CASRQGAWETQYF
TGTGCCAGTAGACAGGGGGCTTGGGAGACCCAGTACTTC
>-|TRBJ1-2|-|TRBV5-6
CASSSDNTNYGYTF
TGTGCCAGCAGCTCGGACAATACTAACTATGGCTACACCTTC
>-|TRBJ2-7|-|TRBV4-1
CASSQGQRYEQYF
TGCGCCAGCAGCCAAGGACAGAGGTACGAGCAGTACTTC
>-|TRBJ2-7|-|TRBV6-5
CASSSQTSAGYEQYF
TGTGCCAGCAGTTCCCAAACAAGTGCGGGGTACGAGCAGTACTTC
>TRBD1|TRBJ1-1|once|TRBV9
CASSVGTGNMNTEAFF
TGTGCCAGCAGCGTAGGGACAGGAAACATGAACACTGAAGCTTTCTTT
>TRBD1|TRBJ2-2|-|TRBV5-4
CASSLGQGANTGELFF
TGTGCCAGCAGCTTGGGCCAGGGGGCGAACACCGGGGAGCTGTTTTTT
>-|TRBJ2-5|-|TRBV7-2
CASTPLQGGETQYF
TGTGCCAGCACCCCACTGCAGGGGGGAGAGACCCAGTACTTC